This T cell receptor (beta chain) stems from a study of blood T cell repertoires in COVID-19. The data were produced by immunoSEQ multiplex PCR, yet TCRdb's version contains in-frame clones alone and is incomplete. The sample consists of about 210,000 clones, 75% to 90% of them appearing once. The V segment lost 4 bases and the J segment 3 bases; nucleotides outside the gene matches: 11. The CDR3 extends over 17 amino acids. CDR1 and CDR2 from the germline V gene are SGDLS and YYNGEE. This chain joins TRBV9 and TRBJ2-3; TRBD1 matches at 10 bases. What was sequenced was PBMCs or T cells enriched from blood (not recorded which). The source of this sequence is a woman in her twenties or thirties who had been exposed to COVID-19. The CDR3 nucleotides read TGTGCCAGCAGCCCCATCGGGGGGACAGGGGTAACAGATACGCAGTATTTT. This translates into CASSPIGGTGVTDTQYF.